This T cell receptor beta chain was captured by sequencing in a study of neurological immune-mediated disorders. Regarding the study as a whole: Whereas HTLV-1-associated myelopathy showed the most TCR clonal expansion, multiple sclerosis showed the least, with levels below those of healthy controls.

This clonotype was found many times. What it recognizes is unknown. TCRdb re-derived calls from the 5' RACE reads in MiXCR, one entry per CDR3 protein. The sample has about 55,000 distinct CDR3 sequences; around 24% are singletons. The CDR3 is 21 residues long. Germline V CDR1 and CDR2: LGHDT, YNNKEL (reference sequence). The ends were cut back, 0 bases at V and 0 bases at J, with 21 bases in the middle. Time point here: technical triplicate 2. The unsorted libraries originated from 2 million PBMCs that had been stored at -80 C. The V and J genes are TRBV3-1 and TRBJ2-6, with D perhaps being TRBD1 or TRBD2 (5 bases each). The source is a man in his 60s with HTLV-1-associated myelopathy (HAM/TSP). The material sequenced was PBMCs. The CDR3 sequence is CASSQDFGGGWSGSGANVLTF. CDR3 DNA sequence: TGTGCCAGCAGCCAAGATTTTGGTGGGGGTTGGAGTGGCTCTGGGGCCAACGTCCTGACTTTC. The full variable domain, its missing parts supplied by reference TRBV3-1 and TRBJ2-6, is DTAVSQTPKYLVTQMGNDKSIKCEQNLGHDTMYWYKQDSKKFLKIMFSYNNKELIINETVPNRFSPKSPDKAHLNLHINSLELGDSAVYFCASSQDFGGGWSGSGANVLTFGAGSRLTVL.